The T cell receptor (beta chain) described here comes from a study of CD8 T cells in Susac syndrome. Random-hexamer reverse transcription was applied to about 0.45 to 1 ug RNA. Across 54 Vbeta and 13 Jbeta, TCR beta CDR3 was amplified with immunoSEQ multiplex PCR. TCRdb reanalysed the immunoSEQ multiplex PCR reads using MiXCR and keeps one entry per CDR3 protein. The sample holds roughly 190,000 distinct CDR3 sequences, about 94% seen once. The sequenced material came from CD4+ T cells from PBMCs. This clonotype was obtained from a human donor in good health.

For the CDR3, the DNA is TGCAGCGTTGACCGGCGGGAGGGGAGCACAGATACGCAGTATTTT. Translated, it gives CSVDRREGSTDTQYF. This chain links TRBV29-1 with TRBJ2-3; TRBD2 agrees at 9 bases. The CDR3 is made up of 15 amino acids. In germline, CDR1 is SQVTM, CDR2 ANQGSEA. The V segment lost 3 bases and the J segment 0 bases; nucleotides outside the gene matches: 4.